The 30 T cell receptor beta chains below come from one sample, sequenced in a study of shared clonotypes between healthy human individuals. Libraries were prepared by immunoSEQ multiplex PCR; TCRdb keeps only in-frame clonotypes and omits some of them. Among a few million clones listed, about 92% were seen once. Sequenced sample: naive CD4+ T cells sorted from blood. Regarding subset: CD45RA+ positively selected. The receptors stem from a man younger than 35 in good health.

The chain joins TRBV5-1 to TRBJ1-1; D is possibly TRBD1 (5 bases). Deletions cut 1 base from V and 5 bases from J, with 12 bases between. CDR3 size: 14 residues. Germline values: CDR1 SGHRS, CDR2 YFSETQ. CDR3 in DNA: TGCGCCAGCAGCTTGTGGGACGGGAGGACTGAAGCTTTCTTT. It translates to CASSLWDGRTEAFF.

This clone was detected only once. Distinct nucleotide sequences in the sample also encode this CDR3. The chain carries TRBV9 and TRBJ2-7, with 12 bases that match TRBD1. This CDR3 is 15 amino acids long. Germline-derived CDR1 and CDR2 are SGDLS and YYNGEE. The ends lost 2 bases at V and 4 bases at J; junction bases unmatched: 4. The CDR3 region is CASSVGTGGGYEQYF. DNA of the CDR3: TGTGCCAGCAGCGTCGGGACAGGGGGCGGGTACGAGCAGTACTTC.

This chain connects TRBV7-6 to TRBJ1-2, with unresolved D. The length of the CDR3 is 13 residues. CDR1 and CDR2 from the germline V gene are SGHVS and FNYEAQ. The V end was cut by 5 bases, the J end by 5 bases, with 12 bases between. The CDR3 DNA sequence: TGTGCCAGCAGCCCGGACGAGAAGTATGGCTACACCTTC. Protein sequence: CASSPDEKYGYTF.

The chain has TRBV27 and TRBJ1-2, with D hard to call. The CDR3 covers 12 residues. V dropped 5 bases and J dropped 5 bases, with 9 bases sitting between them. In germline, CDR1 is MNHEY, CDR2 SMNVEV (reference sequence). CDR3 residues: CASSTPGYGYTF. CDR3 sequence (DNA): TGTGCCAGCAGTACGCCGGGATATGGCTACACCTTC.

Points on this clone: The sample carries other DNA sequences with the same CDR3. The chain carries TRBV6-1 and TRBJ2-7; a weak D match, TRBD2 (6 bases). Between the trimmed V and J ends, which lost 7 bases and 5 bases, there was a span of 18 bases. The CDR3 has 14 amino acids. Germline CDR1 reads MNHNS; CDR2 reads SASEGT. Here the CDR3 DNA reads TGTGCCAGCACGAGTCTAGCGAGTACTGACGAGCAGTACTTC. This gives the protein CASTSLASTDEQYF.

This clone was counted once. The chain joins TRBV30 to TRBJ1-1; 10 bases are a match to TRBD1. Trimming cost V 5 bases and J 4 bases; bases outside gene matches: 7. The CDR3 runs 14 residues. The germline V gene encodes CDR1 GTSNPN and CDR2 SVGIG (reference sequence). In DNA, the CDR3 is TGTGCCTGGGGGCGGGACAGGGGCGGCACTGAAGCTTTCTTT. As protein: CAWGRDRGGTEAFF.

This clone has just one count. This chain joins TRBV7-3 and TRBJ2-1, with D perhaps TRBD2 (5 bases). The V gene's germline CDR1 is SGHTA and CDR2 FQGTGA. The CDR3 is 15 amino acids. Deletions cut 5 bases from V and 0 bases from J, with 11 bases between. CDR3 amino acids: CASSLDSSSYNEQFF. DNA for the CDR3: TGTGCCAGCAGCCTGGACTCAAGCTCCTACAATGAGCAGTTCTTC.

V is TRBV30 and J is TRBJ1-5, with TRBD1 as a possible D gene (5 bases). Germline V gene sequence: CDR1 GTSNPN, CDR2 SVGIG (reference sequence). V dropped 7 bases and J dropped 3 bases, with 10 bases sitting between them. This CDR3 has 12 residues. This CDR3 is CAYDSYNQPQHF. DNA of the CDR3: TGTGCCTATGACAGCTACAATCAGCCCCAGCATTTT.

The chain recombines TRBV5-6 with TRBJ1-2; D remains unclear. The germline V gene encodes CDR1 SGHDT and CDR2 YYEEEE. Deletions cut 4 bases from V and 2 bases from J, with 12 bases between. The CDR3 is 14 amino acids. CDR3 loop: CASSVPGLNYGYTF. CDR3 DNA sequence: TGTGCCAGCAGCGTACCGGGCCTCAACTATGGCTACACCTTC.

J is TRBJ2-5 and V is TRBV10-2; D is unclear. Germline V gives CDR1 WSHSY, CDR2 SAAADI. V lost 0 bases to trimming and J lost 3 bases, with 11 bases between them. This CDR3 is 15 amino acids long. The CDR3 spells CASSESDGLEETQYF. As DNA, the CDR3 is TGCGCCAGCAGTGAGTCCGACGGGCTTGAAGAGACCCAGTACTTC.

The chain joins TRBV5-1 to TRBJ2-5; TRBD2 might be the D (6 bases). V was pared by 0 bases and J by 1 base, with 13 bases between. CDR1 is SGHRS and CDR2 is YFSETQ in the germline V gene. This CDR3 comprises 16 residues. The CDR3, as DNA: TGCGCCAGCAGCTTGGCCCGCGGGATTGCCCAAGAGACCCAGTACTTC. This sequence encodes CASSLARGIAQETQYF.

V usage is TRBV11-2 and J usage is TRBJ2-5, with 8 bases identical to TRBD2. This CDR3 region has 14 residues. Germline V CDR1 and CDR2: SGHAT, FQNNGV. The V segment lost 4 bases and the J segment 7 bases; nucleotides outside the gene matches: 8. In DNA, the CDR3 is TGTGCCAGCAGCTCCACTAGCGGTGGACGGACCCAGTACTTC. Protein product: CASSSTSGGRTQYF. The variable domain in full, with the rest retrieved from reference TRBV11-2 and TRBJ2-5, is EAGVAQSPRYKIIEKRQSVAFWCNPISGHATLYWYQQILGQGPKLLIQFQNNGVVDDSQLPKDRFSAERLKGVDSTLKIQPAKLEDSAVYLCASSSTSGGRTQYFGPGTRLLVL.

The chain links TRBV5-1 to TRBJ2-1, with D perhaps matching TRBD2 (5 bases). Per the germline V gene, CDR1 is SGHRS and CDR2 is YFSETQ. CDR3 length: 15 residues. Trimming cost V 5 bases and J 0 bases, with 12 bases left between them. The CDR3: CASSSSGISYNEQFF. CDR3 coding DNA: TGCGCCAGCAGTTCGAGCGGTATCTCCTACAATGAGCAGTTCTTC.

The CDR3 coding sequence is TGCAGCGTTAGCGCGGCTCAAGAGACCCAGTACTTC. Translated, it gives CSVSAAQETQYF. V usage is TRBV29-1 and J usage is TRBJ2-5; no clear D gene. Germline V gene data show CDR1 as SQVTM and CDR2 as ANQGSEA. The length of the CDR3 is 12 residues. V was clipped by 5 bases and J by 2 bases, with 9 bases between them.

This chain joins TRBV29-1 and TRBJ1-2; the D is unclear. The CDR3 is 13 amino acids. Germline V gene data show CDR1 as SQVTM and CDR2 as ANQGSEA. Between the trimmed V and J ends, which lost 2 bases and 4 bases, there was a span of 11 bases. CDR3: CSVEIDGIYGYTF. The DNA for the CDR3 is TGCAGCGTTGAAATAGACGGAATCTATGGCTACACCTTC.

With regard to this clone: Other DNA sequences of this sample code for an identical CDR3. Here the CDR3 reads CASSSGLAGGTGELFF. The DNA of the CDR3 is TGTGCCAGCAGCTCCGGTCTAGCGGGGGGCACCGGGGAGCTGTTTTTT. The J gene is TRBJ2-2, the V gene TRBV11-2; 11 nucleotides line up with TRBD2. Germline assignment: CDR1 SGHAT and CDR2 FQNNGV. CDR3 length equals 16 residues. V lost 4 bases to trimming and J lost 4 bases; unmatched junction nucleotides: 5. Full variable domain (remainder filled in from reference TRBV11-2 and TRBJ2-2): EAGVAQSPRYKIIEKRQSVAFWCNPISGHATLYWYQQILGQGPKLLIQFQNNGVVDDSQLPKDRFSAERLKGVDSTLKIQPAKLEDSAVYLCASSSGLAGGTGELFFGEGSRLTVL.

With respect to this clone: The same CDR3 can be traced to other DNA sequences in this sample. The CDR3 here is CASSLQGAYEQYF. As DNA, the CDR3 is TGCGCCAGCAGCTTACAAGGGGCCTACGAGCAGTACTTC. The chain uses TRBV5-1 and TRBJ2-7, with D possibly matching TRBD1 (5 bases). Germline V gives CDR1 SGHRS, CDR2 YFSETQ. There are 13 residues in the CDR3. The V end was cut by 2 bases, the J end by 2 bases, with 8 bases between.

This rearrangement joins TRBV5-6 to TRBJ2-1; no reliable D call. The length of the CDR3 is 15 residues. CDR1 and CDR2 (germline): SGHDT, YYEEEE. Trimming shortened V by 1 base and J by 1 base, and 9 bases separated the two germline ends. The CDR3 region is CASSLWLGSYNEQFF. CDR3 nucleotide sequence: TGTGCCAGCAGCTTGTGGCTAGGGTCCTACAATGAGCAGTTCTTC.

J is TRBJ2-3 and V is TRBV29-1; TRBD1 matches at 8 bases. The V gene's germline CDR1 is SQVTM and CDR2 ANQGSEA. This CDR3 has 15 amino acids. V lost 5 bases and J lost 2; bases outside the gene matches: 9. The CDR3 here is CSVSYGTGYTDTQYF. The DNA of the CDR3 is TGCAGCGTTAGCTACGGGACAGGATACACAGATACGCAGTATTTT.

CDR3 amino acids: CASSFNREGQPQHF. CDR3 bases: TGTGCCAGCAGCTTCAACAGGGAGGGCCAGCCCCAGCATTTT. The chain combines TRBV5-6 with TRBJ1-5; perhaps TRBD1 as D (6 bases). The V end lost 2 bases, the J end lost 7 bases, and 13 bases lay between the germline ends. Germline-derived CDR1 and CDR2 are SGHDT and YYEEEE. This CDR3 region has 14 residues.

The chain carries TRBV21-1 and TRBJ2-7; TRBD2, as called in the table, went unchecked against the DNA. TRBV21-1 is deemed a pseudogene. CDR3 size: 15 residues. CDR3 region: CAIWRLAGFRHEQYF. The DNA for the CDR3 is TGTGCCATCTGGAGACTAGCGGGATTTCGGCACGAGCAGTACTTC.

This chain connects TRBV5-1 to TRBJ2-5; D is ambiguous. Germline-derived CDR1 and CDR2 are SGHRS and YFSETQ. This CDR3 is built from 14 residues. V was cut by 0 bases and J by 4 bases, with 10 bases left in between. The CDR3 region is CASSLEWVVETQYF. The CDR3 DNA reads TGCGCCAGCAGCTTGGAGTGGGTGGTAGAGACCCAGTACTTC. Variable domain in full (rest from reference TRBV5-1 and TRBJ2-5): KAGVTQTPRYLIKTRGQQVTLSCSPISGHRSVSWYQQTPGQGLQFLFEYFSETQRNKGNFPGRFSGRQFSNSRSEMNVSTLELGDSALYLCASSLEWVVETQYFGPGTRLLVL.

The gene calls are TRBV19 and TRBJ2-5; perhaps D is TRBD1 or TRBD2 (5 bases each). CDR1 LNHDA and CDR2 SQIVND come from the germline V gene (reference sequence). The CDR3 is made up of 15 amino acids. The V gene lost 2 bases and the J gene lost 3 bases, with 13 bases spanning the gap. For the CDR3, the DNA is TGTGCCAGTAGTATAATGAGGGGCTGGGAAGAGACCCAGTACTTC. Protein: CASSIMRGWEETQYF.

This sequence joins TRBV4-1 and TRBJ2-3; the match to TRBD2 covers 7 bases. V lost 4 bases to trimming and J lost 2 bases; unmatched junction nucleotides: 9. The CDR3 length is 16 residues. Per germline, CDR1 MGHRA and CDR2 YSYEKL. CDR3 sequence (DNA): TGCGCCAGCAGCCGCAGCAGCGGGGAGATCACAGATACGCAGTATTTT. This translates into CASSRSSGEITDTQYF.

The genes are TRBV29-1 and TRBJ1-4; D unclear. Per the germline V gene, CDR1 is SQVTM and CDR2 is ANQGSEA. The ends were cut back, 5 bases at V and 11 bases at J, with 15 bases in the middle. The CDR3 is made up of 12 amino acids. CDR3 sequence: CSVFLQPGKLFF. CDR3 coding DNA: TGCAGCGTTTTCCTCCAACCGGGGAAACTGTTTTTT. The full variable domain, in which reference TRBV29-1 and TRBJ1-4 provide the parts outside the CDR3, is SAVISQKPSRDICQRGTSLTIQCQVDSQVTMMFWYRQQPGQSLTLIATANQGSEATYESGFVIDKFPISRPNLTFSTLTVSNMSPEDSSIYLCSVFLQPGKLFFGSGTQLSVL.

The chain uses TRBV28 and TRBJ1-3; D remains unclear. There are 14 residues in the CDR3. V lost 6 bases, J lost 2 bases, and 11 bases lay in between. Germline V gene lookup returns CDR1 MDHEN and CDR2 SYDVKM. In DNA form, the CDR3 reads TGTGCCAGCAGCCTTCAAGGTACTGGAAACACCATATATTTT. This encodes CASSLQGTGNTIYF. Variable domain in full (rest from reference TRBV28 and TRBJ1-3): DVKVTQSSRYLVKRTGEKVFLECVQDMDHENMFWYRQDPGLGLRLIYFSYDVKMKEKGDIPEGYSVSREKKERFSLILESASTNQTSMYLCASSLQGTGNTIYFGEGSWLTVV.

The CDR3 sequence is CAWTERQPYNSPLHF. The CDR3 bases are TGTGCCTGGACGGAAAGACAGCCCTATAATTCACCCCTCCACTTT. This chain joins TRBV30 and TRBJ1-6, with D tentatively TRBD1 (5 bases). The V gene lost 4 bases and the J gene lost 2 bases, with 12 bases spanning the gap. There are 15 residues in the CDR3. Germline assignment: CDR1 GTSNPN and CDR2 SVGIG (reference sequence). Using reference TRBV30 and TRBJ1-6 for the parts outside the CDR3, the full variable domain is SQTIHQWPATLVQPVGSPLSLECTVEGTSNPNLYWYRQAAGRGLQLLFYSVGIGQISSEVPQNLSASRPQDRQFILSSKKLLLSDSGFYLCAWTERQPYNSPLHFGNGTRLTVT.

The chain combines TRBV18 with TRBJ1-1, with D hard to call. Germline V gene lookup returns CDR1 KGHSH and CDR2 LQKENI. V was shortened by 2 bases and J by 4 bases, with 8 bases between the two germline ends. The CDR3 loop spans 13 amino acids. CDR3 coding DNA: TGTGCCAGCTCACCAGTTCTGGCCACTGAAGCTTTCTTT. Translating it yields CASSPVLATEAFF.

Only one count was recorded for this clone. V and J are TRBV5-3 and TRBJ1-1; 8 bases line up with TRBD1. Being an ORF, TRBV5-3 has a function that is uncertain. V was pared by 3 bases and J by 4 bases, with 11 bases of the junction left unmatched. The CDR3 contains 16 residues. This chain's CDR3 is CARSSRKQGDRTEAFF. CDR3 coding DNA: TGTGCCAGAAGCTCGAGAAAACAGGGGGATCGCACTGAAGCTTTCTTT.

This sequence joins TRBV5-6 and TRBJ1-4; D might be TRBD1 (6 bases). In germline, CDR1 is SGHDT, CDR2 YYEEEE. CDR3 length: 16 amino acids. V was trimmed by 1 base and J by 0 bases, leaving 10 bases between them. As DNA, the CDR3 is TGTGCCAGCAGCTTGAACGAGGGGGCAACTAATGAAAAACTGTTTTTT. Protein sequence: CASSLNEGATNEKLFF. Variable domain in full (rest from reference TRBV5-6 and TRBJ1-4): DAGVTQSPTHLIKTRGQQVTLRCSPKSGHDTVSWYQQALGQGPQFIFQYYEEEERQRGNFPDRFSGHQFPNYSSELNVNALLLGDSALYLCASSLNEGATNEKLFFGSGTQLSVL.